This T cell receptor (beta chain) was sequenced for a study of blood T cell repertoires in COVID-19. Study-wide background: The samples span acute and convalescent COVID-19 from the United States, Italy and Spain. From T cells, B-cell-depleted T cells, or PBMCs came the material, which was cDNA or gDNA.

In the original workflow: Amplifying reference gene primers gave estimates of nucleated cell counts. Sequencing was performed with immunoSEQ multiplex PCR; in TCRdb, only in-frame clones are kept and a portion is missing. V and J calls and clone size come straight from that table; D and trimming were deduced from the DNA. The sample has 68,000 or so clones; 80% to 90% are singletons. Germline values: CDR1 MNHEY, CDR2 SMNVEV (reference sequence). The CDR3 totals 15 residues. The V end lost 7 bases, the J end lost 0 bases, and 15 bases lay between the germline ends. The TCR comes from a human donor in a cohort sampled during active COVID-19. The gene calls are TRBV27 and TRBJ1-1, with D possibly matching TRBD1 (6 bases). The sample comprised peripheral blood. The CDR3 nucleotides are TGTGCCAGCAACATACAGGGAACCGTGAACACTGAAGCTTTCTTT. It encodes CASNIQGTVNTEAFF.